A selection of T cell receptor beta chains follows, all from one sample in a study of shared clonotypes between healthy human individuals. Using immunoSEQ multiplex PCR, the repertoire was profiled, and TCRdb retains in-frame clones only, with some absent. In the table there are some 2,500,000 clones, about 90% of which are singletons. Source material: naive CD4+ T cells from PBMCs. These receptors originate from a man between 18 and 35 years old in good health. Some clones in this sample may be carry-over from other donors' samples. CDR3s include the opening cysteine and the closing phenylalanine or tryptophan. The D gene is left open where the match is weak. Clone sizes are given selectively: once, few, many, or a class where the clone is expanded.

J,V,size,D,CDR3,DNA
TRBJ1-1,TRBV9,few,-,CASSPPRDTEAFF,TGTGCCAGCAGCCCCCCTCGGGACACTGAAGCTTTCTTT
TRBJ2-5,TRBV5-1,-,-,CASSYLTSAETQYF,TGCGCCAGCAGCTACCTGACATCTGCTGAGACCCAGTACTTC
TRBJ1-1,TRBV7-9,-,-,CASSFGGRLAFF,TGTGCCAGCAGCTTCGGGGGGCGCTTAGCTTTCTTT
TRBJ2-7,TRBV6-5,-,TRBD1,CASSGTASYEQYF,TGTGCCAGCAGCGGGACAGCTTCCTACGAGCAGTACTTC
TRBJ2-6,TRBV11-2,-,-,CASSYIQGLSGANVLTF,TGTGCCAGCAGCTATATCCAGGGCCTCTCTGGGGCCAACGTCCTGACTTTC
TRBJ2-1,TRBV9,-,TRBD1,CASSSRGDRTYNEQFF,TGTGCCAGCAGTTCTAGGGGGGACAGGACATACAATGAGCAGTTCTTC
TRBJ2-2,TRBV2,once,TRBD2,CASRPGLAGAGELFF,TGTGCCAGCAGACCGGGACTAGCGGGAGCCGGGGAGCTGTTTTTT
TRBJ1-3,TRBV28,-,-,CASSFRTGLPGNTIYF,TGTGCCAGCAGTTTTCGTACGGGCCTCCCTGGAAACACCATATATTTT
TRBJ1-1,TRBV2,-,TRBD1,CASSLRTGRAFF,TGTGCCAGCAGTCTTCGGACAGGACGAGCTTTCTTT
TRBJ1-1,TRBV18,-,TRBD1,CASSPFGQGAGNTEAFF,TGTGCCAGCTCACCATTCGGACAGGGGGCGGGGAACACTGAAGCTTTCTTT
TRBJ2-5,TRBV5-1,-,TRBD2,CASSTIAGARVQYF,TGCGCCAGCAGCACGATAGCGGGAGCGAGAGTCCAGTACTTC
TRBJ2-7,TRBV19,-,TRBD2,CASSIYPTSGPYEQYF,TGTGCCAGTAGTATTTACCCGACTAGCGGACCCTACGAGCAGTACTTC
TRBJ2-1,TRBV28,-,TRBD1,CASSLDAGTGGSYEQFF,TGTGCCAGCAGTTTAGACGCCGGGACAGGGGGATCATATGAGCAGTTCTTC
TRBJ1-5,TRBV28,-,-,CASSLTQDSQPQHF,TGTGCCAGCAGTTTGACACAGGATTCTCAGCCCCAGCATTTT
TRBJ2-1,TRBV9,-,-,CASSVAWLAYNEQFF,TGTGCCAGCAGCGTAGCCTGGCTAGCTTACAATGAGCAGTTCTTC
TRBJ1-2,TRBV5-1,once,TRBD1,CASSRGGQGPPGYTF,TGCGCCAGCAGTAGGGGGGGACAGGGTCCCCCTGGCTACACCTTC
TRBJ1-1,TRBV18,few,-,CASSQQSGRVDTEAFF,TGTGCCAGCTCACAACAAAGCGGCCGGGTAGACACTGAAGCTTTCTTT
TRBJ2-2,TRBV5-4,-,-,CASSLGIKTGELFF,TGTGCCAGCAGCTTGGGAATCAAGACCGGGGAGCTGTTTTTT
TRBJ1-5,TRBV6-5,few,TRBD1,CASRSGQGRSQPQHF,TGTGCCAGCAGGTCAGGACAGGGAAGAAGTCAGCCCCAGCATTTT
TRBJ2-6,TRBV18,-,-,CASSLNMAGANVLTF,TGTGCCAGCTCACTGAACATGGCTGGGGCCAACGTCCTGACTTTC
TRBJ2-1,TRBV28,-,TRBD1,CASSSGGTDNEQFF,TGTGCCAGCAGTTCAGGGGGCACTGACAATGAGCAGTTCTTC
TRBJ1-1,TRBV5-4,-,-,CASSEGGGNTEAFF,TGTGCCAGCAGCGAGGGCGGGGGAAACACTGAAGCTTTCTTT
TRBJ2-6,TRBV6-1,-,-,CASSLQLSGANVLTF,TGTGCCAGCTCTCTCCAGCTCTCTGGGGCCAACGTCCTGACTTTC
TRBJ1-1,TRBV5-1,-,-,CASSQNPMNTEAFF,TGCGCCAGCAGCCAAAATCCGATGAACACTGAAGCTTTCTTT
TRBJ2-1,TRBV9,-,TRBD2,CASSPRLAGDNEQFF,TGTGCCAGCAGCCCACGACTAGCGGGAGACAATGAGCAGTTCTTC